Presented here are 2 T cell receptor beta chains from one specimen sequenced in a study of CXCR3-negative and CXCR3-positive naive CD8 T cells. 5' RACE that incorporated UMI labels was used to prepare the TRB cDNA libraries. With the 5' RACE reads reprocessed, TCRdb shows one record per CDR3 protein and no DNA. Its table records tens of thousands of distinct CDR3 sequences. Sequencing used memory CD8+ T cells from blood. The receptors derive from a human donor in good health. Some clones in this sample may be carry-over from other donors' samples.

The rearrangement links TRBV7-2 to TRBJ1-1; there is no DNA to check the TCRdb D call of TRBD1. CDR3 length equals 14 residues. CDR1 is SGHTA, CDR2 FQGNSA, per germline. CDR3 sequence: CASSIDREITEAFF.

The V gene is TRBV3-1, the J gene TRBJ2-2. This CDR3 comprises 21 residues. Germline V gene data show CDR1 as LGHDT and CDR2 as YNNKEL (reference sequence). The CDR3 loop reads CASSQLISVAATRANTGELFF.